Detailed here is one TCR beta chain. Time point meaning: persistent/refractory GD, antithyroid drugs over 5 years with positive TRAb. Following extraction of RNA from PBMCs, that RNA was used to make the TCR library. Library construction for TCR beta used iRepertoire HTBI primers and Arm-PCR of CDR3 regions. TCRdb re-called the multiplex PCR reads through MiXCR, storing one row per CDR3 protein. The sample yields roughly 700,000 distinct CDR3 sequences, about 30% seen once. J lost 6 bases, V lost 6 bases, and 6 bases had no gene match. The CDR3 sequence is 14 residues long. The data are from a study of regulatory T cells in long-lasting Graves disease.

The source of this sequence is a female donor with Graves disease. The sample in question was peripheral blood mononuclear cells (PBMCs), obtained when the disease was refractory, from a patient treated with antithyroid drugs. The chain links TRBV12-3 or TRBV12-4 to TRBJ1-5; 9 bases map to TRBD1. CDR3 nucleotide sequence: TGTGCCAGCAGAAACGGACAGGGGTCTCAGCCCCAGCATTTT. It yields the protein CASRNGQGSQPQHF.